This T cell receptor (beta chain) is drawn from a study of cytomegalovirus exposure and HLA in healthy donors. Nominally healthy donors provided the samples, though records likely missed some immune exposures. Trimming removed 0 bases from V and 1 base from J; junction bases left unmatched: 10. Germline lookup yields CDR1 LGHNA and CDR2 YNFKEQ. There are 18 residues in the CDR3. A multiplex PCR was run with 60 Vbeta primers and 13 Jbeta primers. TCRdb's table, derived via immunoSEQ multiplex PCR, lists solely in-frame clones and lacks some. The repertoire holds roughly 57,000 clones, with about 80% as singletons. This clone showed up just once.

The receptor was isolated from a man aged 50 to 60 in good health and CMV-seronegative. The chain combines TRBV4-2 with TRBJ1-1, with TRBD1 identical over 8 bases. The sequenced material came from PBMCs. The CDR3 is CASSQESHRGGENTEAFF. Written as DNA, the CDR3 is TGTGCCAGCAGCCAAGAAAGTCACAGGGGGGGAGAGAACACTGAAGCTTTCTTT.